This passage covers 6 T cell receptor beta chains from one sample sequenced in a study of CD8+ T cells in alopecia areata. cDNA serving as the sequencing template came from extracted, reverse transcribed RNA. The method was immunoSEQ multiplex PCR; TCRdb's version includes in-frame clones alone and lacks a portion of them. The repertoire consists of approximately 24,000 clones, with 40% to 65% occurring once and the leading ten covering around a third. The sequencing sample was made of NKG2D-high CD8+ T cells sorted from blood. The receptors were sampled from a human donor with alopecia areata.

CDR3: CASSYYHGLAGGHYEQFF. The CDR3 DNA sequence: TGTGCCAGCAGCTACTATCATGGACTAGCGGGAGGGCATTATGAGCAGTTCTTC. V and J are TRBV7-2 and TRBJ2-1; 15 bases fit TRBD2. Germline V lookup: CDR1 SGHTA, CDR2 FQGNSA. The trim removed 4 bases at V and 8 bases at J, leaving 12 bases unmatched. This CDR3 is built from 18 residues.

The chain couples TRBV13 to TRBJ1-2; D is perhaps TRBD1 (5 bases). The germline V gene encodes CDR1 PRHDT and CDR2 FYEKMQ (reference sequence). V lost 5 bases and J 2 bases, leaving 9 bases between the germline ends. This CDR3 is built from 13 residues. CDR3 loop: CASSRDGNYGYTF. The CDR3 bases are TGTGCCAGCAGCCGGGACGGAAACTATGGCTACACCTTC.

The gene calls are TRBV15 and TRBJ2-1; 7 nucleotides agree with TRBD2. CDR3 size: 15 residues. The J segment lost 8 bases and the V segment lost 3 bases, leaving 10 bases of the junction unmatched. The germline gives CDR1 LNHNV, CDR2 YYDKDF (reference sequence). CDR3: CATSRETSLGDEQFF. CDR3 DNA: TGTGCCACCAGCAGGGAGACTAGCCTCGGGGATGAGCAGTTCTTC.

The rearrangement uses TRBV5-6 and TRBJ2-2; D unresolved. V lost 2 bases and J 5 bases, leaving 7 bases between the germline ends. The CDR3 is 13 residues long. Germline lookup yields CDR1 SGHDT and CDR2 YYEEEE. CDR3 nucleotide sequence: TGTGCCAGCAGCTTAAGCGCTACCGGGGAGCTGTTTTTT. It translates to CASSLSATGELFF.

CDR3 in amino acids: CASSPPSGTANYGYTF. The CDR3 bases are TGTGCCAGCTCACCACCATCCGGGACAGCGAACTATGGCTACACCTTC. The gene calls are TRBV18 and TRBJ1-2; TRBD1 aligns across 7 bases. With V trimmed by 0 bases and J by 2 bases, 6 bases remained unmatched. Germline values: CDR1 KGHSH, CDR2 LQKENI. This CDR3 contains 16 residues.

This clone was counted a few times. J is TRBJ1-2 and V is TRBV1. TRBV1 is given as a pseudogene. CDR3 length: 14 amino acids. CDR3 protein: CTSSQDDPNYGYTF. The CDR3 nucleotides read TGCACCAGCAGCCAAGATGACCCTAACTATGGCTACACCTTC.